This TCR beta chain originates from a study of spatial heterogeneity in lung cancer. About the research overall: Compared with alpha-chain sequences, beta-chain sequences were consistently detected in greater numbers. Raw-read counts averaged over ten per unique TCR and UMI combination. Findings and caveats of the study: Detection of ubiquitous tumor TCRs in blood was higher at resection than follow-up.

Time point defined: sample taken at primary tumor resection. Whole RNA obtained from tumor, nontumor lung or frozen PBMC underwent sequencing without sorting. Each TCR cDNA molecule bore a unique molecular identifier. One entry per CDR3 protein, called by TCRdb with MiXCR from the 5' RACE reads. The repertoire holds under 75,000 distinct CDR3 sequences, with around 8.2% as singletons. The table lists this clonotype with a few counts. The antigen is not known. The CDR3 is made up of 15 amino acids. Germline V CDR1 and CDR2: DFQATT, SNEGSKA (reference sequence). Trimming removed 1 base from V and 5 bases from J, with 16 bases in between.

The sequencing used PBMCs, collected at surgery. This receptor was identified in a female donor with early-stage non-small cell lung cancer. The chain couples TRBV20-1 to TRBJ2-3, with D maybe TRBD2 (5 bases). The CDR3 bases are TGCAGTGCTAGAGGCCCGGGTCTGGCGGGAGATACGCAGTATTTT. It specifies CSARGPGLAGDTQYF.